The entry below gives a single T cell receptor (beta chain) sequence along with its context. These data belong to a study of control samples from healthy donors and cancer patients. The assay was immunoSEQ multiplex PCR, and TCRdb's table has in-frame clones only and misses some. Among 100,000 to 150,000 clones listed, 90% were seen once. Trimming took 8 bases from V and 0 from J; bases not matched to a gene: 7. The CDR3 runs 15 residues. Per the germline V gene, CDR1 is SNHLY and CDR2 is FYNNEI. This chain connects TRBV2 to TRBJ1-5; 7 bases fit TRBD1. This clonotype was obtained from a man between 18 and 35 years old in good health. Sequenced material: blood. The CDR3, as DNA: TGTGCCAGCCATCCGGGACAGCATAGCAATCAGCCCCAGCATTTT. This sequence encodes CASHPGQHSNQPQHF.